These T cell receptor beta chains were read from a single sample in a study of blood T cell repertoires in COVID-19. Sequencing was performed with immunoSEQ multiplex PCR; in TCRdb, only in-frame clones are kept and a portion is missing. The sample has some 50,000 clones; 77% are singletons. Sequencing was done on a sample of peripheral blood. These TCRs come from a human donor with active or convalescent COVID-19. The donor label of this sample is uncertain. Each CDR3 is given with its conserved first and last residue. A D gene is named only where the DNA matches it firmly. Clone size appears in some rows only: once, few, many, or a class for an expanded clone.

TRBV3-1/TRBV3-2	many	TRBJ2-2	TRBD2	TGTGCCAGCAGCCCGACCTCGACTAGCGGGAGGAGGCACACCGGGGAGCTGTTTTTT	CASSPTSTSGRRHTGELFF
TRBV6-5	few	TRBJ2-5	TRBD1	TGTGCCAGCCAGAGGGGGCAGCAAGAGACCCAGTACTTC	CASQRGQQETQYF
TRBV5-1	NA	TRBJ2-7	TRBD2	TGCGCCAGCAGCCCCACTAGCGGGAGGGCCTACGAGCAGTACTTC	CASSPTSGRAYEQYF
TRBV11-2	NA	TRBJ2-5	TRBD1	TGTGCCAGCAGGTGGACAGGGGGGAAGACCCAGTACTTC	CASRWTGGKTQYF
TRBV24-1	NA	TRBJ2-5	TRBD2	TGTGCCACCAGTGACCCGGGACTAGCGGGAGTGGAGACCCAGTACTTC	CATSDPGLAGVETQYF
TRBV11-2	NA	TRBJ2-1	NA	TGTGCCAGCAGACTCTCCTACAATGAGCAGTTCTTC	CASRLSYNEQFF
TRBV19	NA	TRBJ2-1	TRBD2	TGTGCCAGTAGCTTAAGCGGGACTAGCGCTTTAAGGAATGAGCAGTTCTTC	CASSLSGTSALRNEQFF
TRBV30	NA	TRBJ2-7	NA	TGTGCCTGGAGTGTAACAGGGACCTACGAGCAGTACTTC	CAWSVTGTYEQYF
TRBV27	medium-sized	TRBJ2-3	NA	TGTGCCAGCAGATTCGGGAGCTCGCGCACGGATACGCAGTATTTT	CASRFGSSRTDTQYF
TRBV7-3	many	TRBJ2-1	TRBD1	TGTGCCAGCAGCCACGGACAGGGGACCTACAATGAGCAGTTCTTC	CASSHGQGTYNEQFF
TRBV10-3	NA	TRBJ2-3	TRBD1	TGTGCCATCAGTCCCAGGGGGAACTCAGATACGCAGTATTTT	CAISPRGNSDTQYF
TRBV19	NA	TRBJ2-1	NA	TGTGCCAGTAGTACCCCCACTTCGAGCTCCTACAATGAGCAGTTCTTC	CASSTPTSSSYNEQFF
TRBV10-3	NA	TRBJ2-1	NA	TGTGCCATCAGGCTCGGGACAAAACCCTACAATGAGCAGTTCTTC	CAIRLGTKPYNEQFF
TRBV19	NA	TRBJ1-4	TRBD1	TGTGCCAGTAGGACAGGGGCTACTAATGAAAAACTGTTTTTT	CASRTGATNEKLFF
TRBV28	NA	TRBJ2-1	TRBD2	TGTGCCAGCTCTACCCCGGGGCAGAGGACTAGCGAGGAGAGGAATGAGCAGTTCTTC	CASSTPGQRTSEERNEQFF
TRBV24-1	NA	TRBJ2-3	TRBD1	TGTGCCACCAGTGCCCGGGGACAGGGTGCAGATACGCAGTATTTT	CATSARGQGADTQYF
TRBV20-1	NA	TRBJ1-1	NA	TGCAGTGCTAGTAACAGCCCGAACACTGAAGCTTTCTTT	CSASNSPNTEAFF
TRBV28	few	TRBJ2-5	NA	TGTGCCAGCAGTTTCAATCGATTAAGGGACATCTTCTCGTACTTC	CASSFNRLRDIFSYF
TRBV11-1	NA	TRBJ1-2	TRBD1	TGTGCCAGCAGCGCGACAGGGGGAGATGGCTATGGCTACACCTTC	CASSATGGDGYGYTF
TRBV28	NA	TRBJ1-2	NA	TGTGCCAGCAGTTTAATTAGTCCTGCCTCGGGGGGCTACACCTTC	CASSLISPASGGYTF
TRBV3-1/TRBV3-2	NA	TRBJ2-2	NA	TGTGCCAGCAGGGCCGACTCGACAGGAAACACCGGGGAGCTGTTTTTT	CASRADSTGNTGELFF
TRBV30	few	TRBJ1-6	TRBD1	TGTGCCTGGGCCCGGGCAGGGGGAAGTTCACCCCTCCACTTT	CAWARAGGSSPLHF
TRBV7-2	NA	TRBJ1-6	NA	TGTGCCAGCGTCGGCGGGACCCGTAATTCACCCCTCCACTTT	CASVGGTRNSPLHF
TRBV5-1	NA	TRBJ1-4	NA	TGCGCCAGCACGACCGACTCAACTAATGAAAAACTGTTTTTT	CASTTDSTNEKLFF
TRBV4-1	NA	TRBJ2-3	NA	TGCGCCAGCAGCTCGCCGCTATGGGATACGCAGTATTTT	CASSSPLWDTQYF
TRBV5-1	NA	TRBJ2-5	NA	TGCGCCAGCAGCTTGGAAGGCAGGGTAGTAATGAGAGAGACCCAGTACTTC	CASSLEGRVVMRETQYF
TRBV3-1/TRBV3-2	NA	TRBJ1-1	NA	TGTGCCAGCAGCCAAGCGGTCTCCGTCCCTGAAGCTTTCTTT	CASSQAVSVPEAFF
TRBV11-2	many	TRBJ2-7	TRBD2	TGTGCCAGCAGCTTAGGCCCTAGCGGCCCATACGAGCAGTACTTC	CASSLGPSGPYEQYF
TRBV19	NA	TRBJ1-5	TRBD1	TGTGCCAGTAGTATGGGGGCAGGGGGTCAGCCCCAGCATTTT	CASSMGAGGQPQHF
TRBV28	NA	TRBJ1-5	NA	TGTGCCAGCAGGACAGTTCCCAATCAGCCCCAGCATTTT	CASRTVPNQPQHF
TRBV6-1	NA	TRBJ2-3	NA	TGTGCCAGCAGTGATCGAAGGGAGGCGGATACGCAGTATTTT	CASSDRREADTQYF
TRBV27	NA	TRBJ2-6	NA	TGTGCCAGCGGGAACAGGGGACTCACTGGGGCCAACGTCCTGACTTTC	CASGNRGLTGANVLTF
TRBV6-1	NA	TRBJ2-3	NA	TGTGCCAGCAGTGAAAGGGGCGAAACTAGCACAGATACGCAGTATTTT	CASSERGETSTDTQYF
TRBV5-1	NA	TRBJ2-7	TRBD2	TGCGCCAGCAGTTCCGCCGGGACTAGCGGGATTACCTCCTACGAGCAGTACTTC	CASSSAGTSGITSYEQYF
TRBV18	NA	TRBJ2-1	TRBD2	TGTGCCAGCTCAGCGGGCGGGAGAGTTGGCTATGAGCAGTTCTTC	CASSAGGRVGYEQFF
TRBV30	NA	TRBJ2-3	NA	TGTGCCTGGAGTGTACCGGGGGGCACAGATACGCAGTATTTT	CAWSVPGGTDTQYF
TRBV9	once	TRBJ2-3	TRBD2	TGTGCCAGCAGCGTAGTTGGGCAGGGAGGGGATACGCAGTATTTT	CASSVVGQGGDTQYF
TRBV5-4	once	TRBJ2-5	NA	TGTGCCAGCAGCTTCCCGACTAGAGCTATCCAAGAGACCCAGTACTTC	CASSFPTRAIQETQYF
TRBV19	NA	TRBJ1-1	NA	TGTGCCAGTAGTATAGGGCAGGCCCGGAACACTGAAGCTTTCTTT	CASSIGQARNTEAFF
TRBV10-3	few	TRBJ2-7	NA	TGTGCCATAGGAGGTGGGGAAAGCTCCTACGAGCAGTACTTC	CAIGGGESSYEQYF
TRBV27	NA	TRBJ1-4	TRBD1	TGTGCCAGCAGTTTTGACAGGGTGGGAGAAAAACTGTTTTTT	CASSFDRVGEKLFF
TRBV4-3	NA	TRBJ2-5	NA	TGCGCCAGCAGCCAAGAGCGGTACAAAGAGACCCAGTACTTC	CASSQERYKETQYF
TRBV10-1	NA	TRBJ2-1	NA	TGCGCCAGCAGTGAGTCGGGCCGCGTGGAGCAGTTCTTC	CASSESGRVEQFF
TRBV5-1	few	TRBJ2-1	TRBD2	TGCGCCAGCAGCTACGAAGCGGGAGCGATGTACAATGAGCAGTTCTTC	CASSYEAGAMYNEQFF
TRBV4-1	NA	TRBJ2-5	TRBD2	TGCGCCAGCAGCCAAGATTGGTATACTAGCGGGAGGGGGAGGCAAGAGACCCAGTACTTC	CASSQDWYTSGRGRQETQYF
TRBV7-2	NA	TRBJ2-7	TRBD2	TGTGCCAGCAGCTTAGTTGGACTAGGCGAGCAGTACTTC	CASSLVGLGEQYF
TRBV28	once	TRBJ2-3	NA	TGTGCCAGCAGGGGGGGTACAGATACGCAGTATTTT	CASRGGTDTQYF
TRBV5-6	NA	TRBJ1-5	TRBD1	TGTGCCAGCAGCCCCAGGGGGCGCCCAGATCAGCCCCAGCATTTT	CASSPRGRPDQPQHF
TRBV6-5	NA	TRBJ1-2	TRBD1	TGTGCCAGCAGGCGAGGGGGCCGAGAGGACTATGGCTACACCTTC	CASRRGGREDYGYTF
TRBV10-3	NA	TRBJ1-1	NA	TGTGCCATCAGTGTTGGACTTGAAGCTTTCTTT	CAISVGLEAFF
TRBV10-3	NA	TRBJ1-2	TRBD1	TGTGCCATCAACTTGGGACAGGGAAGAGGCTACACCTTC	CAINLGQGRGYTF
TRBV5-5	once	TRBJ1-1	TRBD1	TGTGCCAGCAGCTGGGGGGACAGGATTAACACTGAAGCTTTCTTT	CASSWGDRINTEAFF
TRBV19	few	TRBJ2-7	NA	TGTGCCAGTAGTGACCTCCGAGACAGCCTCTACGAGCAGTACTTC	CASSDLRDSLYEQYF
TRBV5-1	NA	TRBJ1-6	TRBD1	TGCGCCAGCAGCCTGGACAGGAATTCACCCCTCCACTTT	CASSLDRNSPLHF
TRBV2	NA	TRBJ2-7	NA	TGTGCCAGCAGTTGGAGCCCCTCCGTCTACGAGCAGTACTTC	CASSWSPSVYEQYF
TRBV6-5	NA	TRBJ2-1	TRBD2	TGTGCCAGCATATTAGCGGGAAGACCCTACAATGAGCAGTTCTTC	CASILAGRPYNEQFF
TRBV10-3	NA	TRBJ1-1	NA	TGTGCCATCAGTGAACAGCCGAACACTGAAGCTTTCTTT	CAISEQPNTEAFF
TRBV3-1/TRBV3-2	NA	TRBJ2-1	NA	TGTGCCAGCAGCCTAGCGGTCACAGCTAATGAGCAGTTCTTC	CASSLAVTANEQFF
TRBV12-3/TRBV12-4	NA	TRBJ2-4	TRBD2	TGTGCCAGCACTTCAGGACTAGTGAACATTCAGTACTTC	CASTSGLVNIQYF
TRBV6-2/TRBV6-3	once	TRBJ2-5	NA	TGTGCCAGCAGTCCCCGGTTTACGACAGGTCGAGAGACCCAGTACTTC	CASSPRFTTGRETQYF